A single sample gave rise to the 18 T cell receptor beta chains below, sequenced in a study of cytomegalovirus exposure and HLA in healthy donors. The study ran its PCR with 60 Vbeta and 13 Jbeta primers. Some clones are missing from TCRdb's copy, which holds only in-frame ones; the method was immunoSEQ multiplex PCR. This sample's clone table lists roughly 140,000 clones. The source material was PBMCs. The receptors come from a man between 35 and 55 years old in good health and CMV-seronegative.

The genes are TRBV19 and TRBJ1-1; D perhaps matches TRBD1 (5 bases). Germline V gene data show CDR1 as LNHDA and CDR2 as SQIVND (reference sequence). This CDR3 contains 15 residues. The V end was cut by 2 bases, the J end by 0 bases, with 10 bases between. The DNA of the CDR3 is TGTGCCAGTAGTATATGGGGCAGAATGAACACTGAAGCTTTCTTT. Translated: CASSIWGRMNTEAFF. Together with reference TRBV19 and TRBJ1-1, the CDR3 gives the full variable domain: DGGITQSPKYLFRKEGQNVTLSCEQNLNHDAMYWYRQDPGQGLRLIYYSQIVNDFQKGDIAEGYSVSREKKESFPLTVTSAQKNPTAFYLCASSIWGRMNTEAFFGQGTRLTVV.

The CDR3 loop is CASSELQGQPQHF. In DNA, the CDR3 is TGTGCCAGCAGTGAATTGCAGGGACAGCCCCAGCATTTT. This chain connects TRBV6-1 to TRBJ1-5, with D possibly TRBD1 on 5 matching bases. This CDR3 is built from 13 residues. Germline V gene sequence: CDR1 MNHNS, CDR2 SASEGT. V shed 2 bases and J shed 7 bases, with 9 bases lying between them.

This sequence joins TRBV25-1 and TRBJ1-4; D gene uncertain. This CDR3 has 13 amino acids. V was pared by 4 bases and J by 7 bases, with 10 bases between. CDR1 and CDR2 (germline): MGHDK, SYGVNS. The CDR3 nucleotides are TGTGCCAGCAGTGCCCCGGGGAGTGAAAAACTGTTTTTT. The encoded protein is CASSAPGSEKLFF.

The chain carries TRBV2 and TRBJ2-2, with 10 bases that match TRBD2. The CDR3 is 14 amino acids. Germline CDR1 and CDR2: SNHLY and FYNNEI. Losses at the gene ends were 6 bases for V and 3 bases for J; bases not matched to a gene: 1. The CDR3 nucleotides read TGTGCCAGCAGCGGACTAGCGGACACCGGGGAGCTGTTTTTT. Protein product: CASSGLADTGELFF.

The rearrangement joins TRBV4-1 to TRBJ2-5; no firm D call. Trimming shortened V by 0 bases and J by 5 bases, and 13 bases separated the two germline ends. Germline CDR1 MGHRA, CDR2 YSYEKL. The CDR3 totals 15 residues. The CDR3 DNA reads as TGCGCCAGCAGCCAAGAGTGGGTTCACGGGGAGACCCAGTACTTC. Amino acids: CASSQEWVHGETQYF.

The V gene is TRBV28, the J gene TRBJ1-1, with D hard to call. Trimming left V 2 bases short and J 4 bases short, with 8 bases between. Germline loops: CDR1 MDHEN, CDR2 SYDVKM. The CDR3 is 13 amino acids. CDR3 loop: CASSLVRSTEAFF. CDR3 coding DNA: TGTGCCAGCAGTTTAGTCCGGAGCACTGAAGCTTTCTTT.

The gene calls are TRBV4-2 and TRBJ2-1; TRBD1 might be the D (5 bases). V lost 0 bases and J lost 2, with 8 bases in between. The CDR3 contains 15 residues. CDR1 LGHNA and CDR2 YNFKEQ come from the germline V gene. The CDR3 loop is CASSQERQPYNEQFF. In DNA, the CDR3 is TGTGCCAGCAGCCAAGAGAGACAGCCCTACAATGAGCAGTTCTTC.

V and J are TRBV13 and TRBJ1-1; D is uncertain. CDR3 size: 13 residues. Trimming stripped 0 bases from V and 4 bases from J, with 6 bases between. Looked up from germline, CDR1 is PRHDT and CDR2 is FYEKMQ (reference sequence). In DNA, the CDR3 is TGTGCCAGCAGCTTAGGAGGAGGCACTGAAGCTTTCTTT. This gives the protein CASSLGGGTEAFF.

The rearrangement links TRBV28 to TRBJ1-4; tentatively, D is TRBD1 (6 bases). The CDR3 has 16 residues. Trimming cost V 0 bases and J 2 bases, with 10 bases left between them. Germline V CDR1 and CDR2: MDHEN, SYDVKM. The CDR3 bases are TGTGCCAGCAGTTTATGGGGGGGGGCCACTAATGAAAAACTGTTTTTT. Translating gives CASSLWGGATNEKLFF.

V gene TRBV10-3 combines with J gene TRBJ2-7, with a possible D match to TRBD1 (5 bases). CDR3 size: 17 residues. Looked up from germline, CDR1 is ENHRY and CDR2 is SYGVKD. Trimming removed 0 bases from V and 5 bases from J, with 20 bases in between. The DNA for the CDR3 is TGTGCCATCAGTGAGTCTATTTTTGACACCTCCAGGGACGAGCAGTACTTC. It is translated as CAISESIFDTSRDEQYF.

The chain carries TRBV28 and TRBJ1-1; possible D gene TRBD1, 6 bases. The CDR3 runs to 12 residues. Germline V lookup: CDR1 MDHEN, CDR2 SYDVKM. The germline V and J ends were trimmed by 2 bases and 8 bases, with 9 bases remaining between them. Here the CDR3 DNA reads TGTGCCAGCAGTTTACAGGGGCGCGAAGCTTTCTTT. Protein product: CASSLQGREAFF. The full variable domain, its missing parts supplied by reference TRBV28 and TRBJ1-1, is DVKVTQSSRYLVKRTGEKVFLECVQDMDHENMFWYRQDPGLGLRLIYFSYDVKMKEKGDIPEGYSVSREKKERFSLILESASTNQTSMYLCASSLQGREAFFGQGTRLTVV.

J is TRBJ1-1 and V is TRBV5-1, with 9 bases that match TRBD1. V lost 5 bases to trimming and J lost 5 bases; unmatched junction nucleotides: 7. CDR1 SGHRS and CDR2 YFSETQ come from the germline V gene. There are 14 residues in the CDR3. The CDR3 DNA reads TGCGCCAGCAGTACAGGGGGCGTAAGTACTGAAGCTTTCTTT. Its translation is CASSTGGVSTEAFF.

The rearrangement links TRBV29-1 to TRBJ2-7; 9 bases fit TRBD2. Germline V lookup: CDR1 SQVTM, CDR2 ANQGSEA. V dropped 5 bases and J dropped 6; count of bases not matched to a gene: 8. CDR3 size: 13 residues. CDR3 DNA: TGCAGCGTTACCAGCGGGGGGCATGGCGAGCAGTACTTC. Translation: CSVTSGGHGEQYF.

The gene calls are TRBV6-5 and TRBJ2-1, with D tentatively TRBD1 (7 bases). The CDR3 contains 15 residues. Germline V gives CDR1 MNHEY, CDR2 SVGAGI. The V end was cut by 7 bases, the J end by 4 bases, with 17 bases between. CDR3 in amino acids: CASNLRRGLYNEQFF. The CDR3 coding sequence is TGTGCCAGCAACCTAAGGAGGGGGCTGTACAATGAGCAGTTCTTC.

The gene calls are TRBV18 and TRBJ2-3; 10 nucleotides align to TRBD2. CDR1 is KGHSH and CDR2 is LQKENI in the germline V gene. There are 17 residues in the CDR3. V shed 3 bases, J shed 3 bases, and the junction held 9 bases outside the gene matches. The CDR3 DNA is TGTGCCAGCTCACCCCCGAGAGGGACTAGCGTGACAGATACGCAGTATTTT. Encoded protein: CASSPPRGTSVTDTQYF. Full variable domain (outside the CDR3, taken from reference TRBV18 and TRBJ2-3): NAGVMQNPRHLVRRRGQEARLRCSPMKGHSHVYWYRQLPEEGLKFMVYLQKENIIDESGMPKERFSAEFPKEGPSILRIQQVVRGDSAAYFCASSPPRGTSVTDTQYFGPGTRLTVL.

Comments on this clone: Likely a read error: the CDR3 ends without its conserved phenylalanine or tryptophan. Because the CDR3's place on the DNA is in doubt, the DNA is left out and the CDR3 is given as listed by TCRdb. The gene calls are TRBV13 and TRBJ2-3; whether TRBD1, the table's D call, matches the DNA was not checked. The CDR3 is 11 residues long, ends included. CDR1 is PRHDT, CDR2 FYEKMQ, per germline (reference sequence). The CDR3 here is CASNLIMDTPL.

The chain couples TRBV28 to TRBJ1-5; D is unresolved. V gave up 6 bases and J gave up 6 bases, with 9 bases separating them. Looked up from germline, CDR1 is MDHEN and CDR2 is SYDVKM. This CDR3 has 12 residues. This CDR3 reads CASSLVGQPQHF. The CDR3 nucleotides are TGTGCCAGCAGCCTGGTCGGTCAGCCCCAGCATTTT.

CDR3 protein: CASSELGSSGANVLTF. Here the CDR3 DNA reads TGTGCCAGCAGTGAACTAGGCTCCTCTGGGGCCAACGTCCTGACTTTC. The chain carries TRBV2 and TRBJ2-6; D remains ambiguous. V gave up 2 bases and J gave up 0 bases, with 8 bases separating them. This CDR3 has 16 amino acids. CDR1 and CDR2 from the germline V gene are SNHLY and FYNNEI.